This TCR beta chain was sequenced for a study of T cell responses to AZD1222 COVID-19 vaccine. Study-wide points: The repertoires were collected only after the peak T cell response.

The trim removed 1 base at V and 8 bases at J, leaving 4 bases unmatched. Germline V gene sequence: CDR1 KGHSH, CDR2 LQKENI. The CDR3 has 15 amino acids. Of note for this clone: Antigen unknown.

Clones were sequenced by immunoSEQ multiplex PCR, and TCRdb holds only the in-frame ones, with some missing. The sample has fewer than 100,000 clones; nearly 90% are singletons. The chain has TRBV18 and TRBJ1-4; 10 bases fit TRBD1. This clonotype originated in an adult in good health. Sequencing used peripheral blood, obtained on day 0 of AZD1222 vaccination. CDR3 nucleotide sequence: TGTGCCAGCTCACCACGGACAGGGGGAGGCGAAAAACTGTTTTTT. Protein sequence: CASSPRTGGGEKLFF. Supplemented by reference TRBV18 and TRBJ1-4, the full variable domain reads NAGVMQNPRHLVRRRGQEARLRCSPMKGHSHVYWYRQLPEEGLKFMVYLQKENIIDESGMPKERFSAEFPKEGPSILRIQQVVRGDSAAYFCASSPRTGGGEKLFFGSGTQLSVL.